The clone carrying this T cell receptor beta chain has only a few counts. Antigen specificity is unknown. It was with unique molecular identifiers that the TCRbeta library was prepared. TCRdb reprocessed the PCR reads with MiXCR, giving one entry per CDR3 protein. The sample has about 900,000 distinct CDR3 sequences, roughly 31% seen once. This record comes from a study of T-cell reconstitution after alpha-beta-depleted transplantation in children. Whole-study results and caveats: Reportedly, only several hundred clones from non-depleted graft cells drove alpha-beta T-cell counts at about two months.

The sequences come from PBMCs, mostly from graft donor cells, collected 360 days after TCRalphabeta/CD19-depleted stem cell transplant. The receptor's source is a boy less than two years old who had a stem cell transplant for SCID, so the T cells may come from the graft donor.

CDR3 residues: CASAPTRDYEQYF. The CDR3 bases are TGTGCCAGCGCCCCCACGAGGGATTACGAGCAGTACTTC. The gene calls are TRBV12-3 or TRBV12-4 and TRBJ2-7, with a weak D call TRBD2 (5 bases). Trimming left V 8 bases short and J 4 bases short, with 15 bases between. CDR3 length equals 13 residues.